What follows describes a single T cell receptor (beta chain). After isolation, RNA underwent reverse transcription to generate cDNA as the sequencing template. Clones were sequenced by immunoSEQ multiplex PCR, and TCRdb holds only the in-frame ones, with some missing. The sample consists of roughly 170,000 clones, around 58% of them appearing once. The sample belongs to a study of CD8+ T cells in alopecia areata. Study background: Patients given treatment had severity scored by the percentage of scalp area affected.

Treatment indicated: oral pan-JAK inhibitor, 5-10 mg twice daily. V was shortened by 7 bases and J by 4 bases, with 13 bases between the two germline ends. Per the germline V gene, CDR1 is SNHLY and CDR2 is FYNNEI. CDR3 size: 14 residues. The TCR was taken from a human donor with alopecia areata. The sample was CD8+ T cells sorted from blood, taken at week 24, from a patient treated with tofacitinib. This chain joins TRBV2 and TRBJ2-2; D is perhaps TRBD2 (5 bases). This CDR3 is CASTQGLFTGELFF. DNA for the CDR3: TGTGCCAGCACCCAAGGACTGTTCACCGGGGAGCTGTTTTTT. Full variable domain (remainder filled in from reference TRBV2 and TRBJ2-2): EPEVTQTPSHQVTQMGQEVILRCVPISNHLYFYWYRQILGQKVEFLVSFYNNEISEKSEIFDDQFSVERPDGSNFTLKIRSTKLEDSAMYFCASTQGLFTGELFFGEGSRLTVL.